This T cell receptor beta chain is from a study of cytomegalovirus exposure and HLA in healthy donors. The wider study: An early release of data contained about 85 million unique TCRs, which came from HLA-typed donors. Study-level points and caveats: A later analysis showed HLA-associated TCR beta chains outstripping equally common others in clonal expansion. Excluded: some indistinguishable V segments such as TRBV6-2 and TRBV6-3. A few chains tied to CMV proved CMV antigen-specific in vitro.

The CDR3 loop spans 15 amino acids. CDR1 is MDHEN, CDR2 SYDVKM, per germline. V lost 6 bases to trimming and J lost 5 bases, with 16 bases between them. This clone was counted a few times. Its antigen is as yet unknown. A multiplex PCR was run with 60 Vbeta primers and 13 Jbeta primers. The method was immunoSEQ multiplex PCR; TCRdb's version includes in-frame clones alone and lacks a portion of them. In the table there are 85,000 to 95,000 clones, about 8% of which are singletons. Source material: PBMCs. V and J are TRBV28 and TRBJ1-4; D unclear. This receptor was identified in a man aged 45 to 65 in good health and CMV-seronegative. In nucleotides, the CDR3 is TGTGCCAGCAGCCCTCGCGAGGAGGGCAATGAAAAACTGTTTTTT. It yields the protein CASSPREEGNEKLFF. Complete variable domain (other parts from reference TRBV28 and TRBJ1-4): DVKVTQSSRYLVKRTGEKVFLECVQDMDHENMFWYRQDPGLGLRLIYFSYDVKMKEKGDIPEGYSVSREKKERFSLILESASTNQTSMYLCASSPREEGNEKLFFGSGTQLSVL.